The next 27 T cell receptor beta chains were all read from a single sample in a study. TCRdb ran MiXCR on the RT-PCR reads and lists one entry per CDR3 protein. The sample has about 680,000 distinct CDR3 sequences, 13% to 15% seen once. The sequenced material came from memory CD4+ T cells from blood. The receptors derive from a female donor in good health, serving as a healthy control.

The genes are TRBV2 and TRBJ1-5; possible D gene TRBD1, 5 bases. The CDR3 extends over 14 amino acids. V lost 4 bases, J lost 7 bases, and 14 bases lay in between. Germline lookup yields CDR1 SNHLY and CDR2 FYNNEI. CDR3 sequence reads: CASSAVAGNQPQHF. Written as DNA, the CDR3 is TGTGCCAGCAGTGCCGTCGCAGGGAACCAGCCCCAGCATTTT.

This clonotype was counted a few times. CDR3 region: CASTPVSGRAFPGEQYF. DNA of the CDR3: TGCGCCAGCACCCCAGTTAGCGGGAGGGCCTTCCCCGGCGAGCAGTACTTC. The chain joins TRBV4-1 to TRBJ2-7; 11 nucleotides agree with TRBD2. The CDR3 has 17 amino acids. Germline CDR1 MGHRA, CDR2 YSYEKL. V dropped 7 bases and J dropped 6; count of bases not matched to a gene: 17.

V is TRBV20-1 and J is TRBJ2-7; possibly TRBD1 or TRBD2 for D (5 bases each). This CDR3 has 15 residues. V was shortened by 6 bases and J by 7 bases, with 25 bases between the two germline ends. In germline, CDR1 is DFQATT, CDR2 SNEGSKA (reference sequence). The chain's CDR3 is CSAAVGGSAVGEQYF. CDR3 coding DNA: TGCAGTGCCGCCGTTGGGGGAAGCGCGGTGGGGGAGCAGTACTTC.

The genes are TRBV27 and TRBJ1-1; TRBD1 aligns across 7 bases. Germline V CDR1 and CDR2: MNHEY, SMNVEV (reference sequence). Losses at the gene ends were 4 bases for V and 5 bases for J; bases not matched to a gene: 13. The CDR3 is 16 amino acids. For the CDR3, the DNA is TGTGCCAGCAGTTACGAGACAGGGAGGGGAAGGACTGAAGCTTTCTTT. The encoded protein is CASSYETGRGRTEAFF.

This clonotype has ten or more counts. The rearrangement joins TRBV20-1 to TRBJ1-4; no firm D call. The CDR3 runs to 13 residues. Between the trimmed V and J ends, which lost 1 base and 4 bases, there was a span of 7 bases. From germline, CDR1 is DFQATT and CDR2 SNEGSKA (reference sequence). The CDR3: CSARGSINEKLFF. In nucleotides, the CDR3 is TGCAGTGCTAGAGGCAGCATTAATGAAAAACTGTTTTTT.

The table lists this clonotype with many counts. The V and J genes are TRBV6-5 and TRBJ2-1; 10 nucleotides agree with TRBD2. The ends lost 0 bases at V and 2 bases at J; junction bases unmatched: 7. Germline CDR1 MNHEY, CDR2 SVGAGI. The CDR3 is 18 amino acids. The DNA for the CDR3 is TGTGCCAGCAGTTACTCCCCAGCGGGAGGGGTAACCTACAATGAGCAGTTCTTC. Translation gives CASSYSPAGGVTYNEQFF.

This clonotype was counted ten times or more. The rearrangement uses TRBV11-2 and TRBJ1-5; no firm D call. This CDR3 region has 13 residues. V lost 0 bases to trimming and J lost 4 bases, with 4 bases between them. Germline assignment: CDR1 SGHAT and CDR2 FQNNGV. Here the CDR3 reads CASSLDYNQPQHF. CDR3 DNA: TGTGCCAGCAGCTTAGACTATAATCAGCCCCAGCATTTT.

This chain joins TRBV5-1 and TRBJ2-3, with 7 bases aligning to TRBD1. Germline V gives CDR1 SGHRS, CDR2 YFSETQ. The CDR3 has 14 amino acids. The V and J ends lost 0 bases and 5 bases, in that order; junction bases with no gene match: 3. The CDR3 nucleotides read TGCGCCAGCAGCTTGGACAGGGGTGTAGATACGCAGTATTTT. As protein: CASSLDRGVDTQYF.

The chain employs TRBV18 and TRBJ2-1; tentative D call: TRBD1 (6 bases). The CDR3 loop spans 16 amino acids. V was shortened by 3 bases and J by 1 base, with 13 bases between the two germline ends. Germline V gives CDR1 KGHSH, CDR2 LQKENI. CDR3 nucleotides: TGTGCCAGCTCACCGACGACAGGTCTGTCCTACAATGAGCAGTTCTTC. Protein: CASSPTTGLSYNEQFF. The full variable domain, rest sourced from reference TRBV18 and TRBJ2-1, is NAGVMQNPRHLVRRRGQEARLRCSPMKGHSHVYWYRQLPEEGLKFMVYLQKENIIDESGMPKERFSAEFPKEGPSILRIQQVVRGDSAAYFCASSPTTGLSYNEQFFGPGTRLTVL.

This clonotype was detected many times. One junction end disagrees with the germline gene, perhaps due to a read error. The gene calls are TRBV4-2 and TRBJ2-1; TRBD1 matches at 7 bases. Germline values: CDR1 LGHNA, CDR2 YNFKEQ. The CDR3 is 15 residues long. CDR3 residues: CASSQDRTSYNEQFF. The CDR3, as DNA: TGCGCCAGCAGCCAGGACAGGACGTCCTACAATGAGCAGTTCTTC.

Comments on this clonotype: The junction shows a germline mismatch at one end, possibly a read error. The chain has TRBV5-5 and TRBJ1-5; a weak D match, TRBD1 (5 bases). Per germline, CDR1 SGHKS and CDR2 YYEKEE (reference sequence). This CDR3 comprises 15 residues. CDR3 sequence reads: CVSSLKGLGNQPQHF. The CDR3 bases are TGTGTCAGCAGCTTGAAGGGGCTTGGCAATCAGCCCCAGCATTTT.

This clonotype appeared a few times. This chain links TRBV24-1 with TRBJ1-5; TRBD1 matches 7 bases. J was trimmed by 0 bases and V by 4 bases; bases with no gene match: 5. Germline CDR1 KGHDR, CDR2 SFDVKD. The CDR3 length is 16 residues. The CDR3 DNA follows: TGTGCCACCAGTGACACGCAGGGGGTTAGCAATCAGCCCCAGCATTTT. Translated: CATSDTQGVSNQPQHF.

The chain employs TRBV27 and TRBJ2-2; D is undetermined. CDR3 length: 14 residues. The germline V gene has CDR1 MNHEY and CDR2 SMNVEV (reference sequence). V was cut by 5 bases and J by 1 base, with 8 bases left in between. CDR3 amino acids: CASSPGMNTGELFF. DNA for the CDR3: TGTGCCAGCAGTCCTGGCATGAACACCGGGGAGCTGTTTTTT.

The chain couples TRBV6-2 or TRBV6-3 to TRBJ1-1; D is ambiguous. V dropped 8 bases and J dropped 4 bases, with 14 bases sitting between them. Germline V gene sequence: CDR1 MNHEY, CDR2 SVGEGT. The CDR3 consists of 13 residues. The CDR3 spells CASSAVGGTEAFF. Written as DNA, the CDR3 is TGTGCCAGCTCGGCGGTCGGTGGCACTGAAGCTTTCTTT.

This clonotype was counted ten times or more. The chain couples TRBV11-2 to TRBJ2-1, with D perhaps TRBD1 (7 bases). The V gene lost 1 base and the J gene lost 9 bases, with 13 bases spanning the gap. The CDR3 has 14 amino acids. The germline CDR1 and CDR2 sequences are SGHAT and FQNNGV. Here the CDR3 reads CASSLVTQGGEQFF. CDR3 in DNA: TGTGCCAGCAGCTTAGTTACGCAGGGGGGTGAGCAGTTCTTC.

This clonotype was observed a few times. J is TRBJ1-2 and V is TRBV7-2; D not resolved. The CDR3 is made up of 12 amino acids. Trimming cost V 4 bases and J 7 bases, with 10 bases left between them. Germline V gene sequence: CDR1 SGHTA, CDR2 FQGNSA. The DNA of the CDR3 is TGTGCCAGCAGCTCACGGTGGGGTGGCTACACCTTC. Translation gives CASSSRWGGYTF. The complete variable domain, with remaining parts taken from reference TRBV7-2 and TRBJ1-2, reads GAGVSQSPSNKVTEKGKDVELRCDPISGHTALYWYRQSLGQGLEFLIYFQGNSAPDKSGLPSDRFSAERTGGSVSTLTIQRTQQEDSAVYLCASSSRWGGYTFGSGTRLTVV.

The chain has TRBV19 and TRBJ2-7; either TRBD1 or TRBD2 may supply D (5 bases each). Germline V gene sequence: CDR1 LNHDA, CDR2 SQIVND (reference sequence). This CDR3 has 16 residues. Trimming took off 3 bases at V and 5 bases at J, with 20 bases between the two ends. The CDR3: CASSISGATTGDEQYF. The CDR3 DNA reads as TGTGCCAGTAGTATCTCCGGGGCCACTACCGGGGACGAGCAGTACTTC. Variable domain in full (rest from reference TRBV19 and TRBJ2-7): DGGITQSPKYLFRKEGQNVTLSCEQNLNHDAMYWYRQDPGQGLRLIYYSQIVNDFQKGDIAEGYSVSREKKESFPLTVTSAQKNPTAFYLCASSISGATTGDEQYFGPGTRLTVT.

A few counts support this clonotype. This chain uses TRBV27 with TRBJ2-4; D tentatively reads TRBD1 or TRBD2 (6 bases each). CDR1 and CDR2 (germline): MNHEY, SMNVEV (reference sequence). Trimming shortened V by 3 bases and J by 6 bases, and 12 bases separated the two germline ends. This CDR3 contains 14 residues. CDR3 DNA sequence: TGTGCCAGCAGTTTGCGGGAAGGGGGAAACATTCAGTACTTC. Translated, it gives CASSLREGGNIQYF.

This clonotype was counted only a few times. The V call is TRBV29-1, the J call TRBJ2-1, with D possibly called TRBD1 or TRBD2 (6 bases each). CDR1 and CDR2 from the germline V gene are SQVTM and ANQGSEA. V lost 6 bases, J lost 4 bases, and 19 bases lay in between. The CDR3 consists of 15 residues. Here the CDR3 reads CSVAGPAGAYNEQFF. The CDR3 DNA sequence: TGCAGCGTGGCGGGACCGGCAGGGGCATACAATGAGCAGTTCTTC.

The V and J genes are TRBV12-3 or TRBV12-4 and TRBJ2-3, with TRBD2 matching over 11 bases. The CDR3 extends over 15 amino acids. V was pared by 6 bases and J by 7 bases, with 9 bases of the junction left unmatched. CDR3 in DNA: TGTGCCAGCAGAATGACTAGCGGGGAACCGAATACGCAGTATTTT. As protein: CASRMTSGEPNTQYF.

The rearrangement links TRBV7-2 to TRBJ2-7; D gene ambiguous. This CDR3 is built from 14 residues. Germline CDR1 is SGHTA and CDR2 is FQGNSA. Trimming cost V 7 bases and J 0 bases, with 13 bases left between them. This CDR3 reads CASTRARSSYEQYF. The CDR3 DNA follows: TGTGCCAGCACCCGCGCCCGGAGCTCCTACGAGCAGTACTTC.

The chain joins TRBV12-3 or TRBV12-4 to TRBJ2-7, with 9 nucleotides matching TRBD1. The V segment lost 6 bases and the J segment 2 bases; nucleotides outside the gene matches: 8. The CDR3 spans 15 residues. This CDR3 reads CASSIGDRATYEQYF. The CDR3 nucleotides read TGTGCCAGCAGCATAGGGGACAGGGCGACCTACGAGCAGTACTTC.

This clonotype was picked up a small number of times. This chain uses TRBV3-1 with TRBJ1-2; possible D gene TRBD1, 6 bases. Germline values: CDR1 LGHDT, CDR2 YNNKEL (reference sequence). This CDR3 is built from 11 residues. Trimming shortened V by 3 bases and J by 8 bases, and 7 bases separated the two germline ends. Here the CDR3 DNA reads TGTGCCAGCAGCCAGGGACAAGGCTACACCTTC. Translation gives CASSQGQGYTF. Variable domain in full (rest from reference TRBV3-1 and TRBJ1-2): DTAVSQTPKYLVTQMGNDKSIKCEQNLGHDTMYWYKQDSKKFLKIMFSYNNKELIINETVPNRFSPKSPDKAHLNLHINSLELGDSAVYFCASSQGQGYTFGSGTRLTVV.

Comments on this clonotype: One end of the junction is discordant with germline, which a read error may explain. This sequence joins TRBV9 and TRBJ2-7, with 7 positions matching TRBD2. The CDR3 consists of 14 residues. Per the germline V gene, CDR1 is SGDLS and CDR2 is YYNGEE. The CDR3 spells CASSVTPRGDDQYF. CDR3 sequence (DNA): TGTGCCAGCAGCGTAACCCCTCGGGGGGACGATCAGTACTTC.

This clonotype was seen more than once but under ten times. V is TRBV7-9 and J is TRBJ2-2, with D perhaps matching TRBD1 (5 bases). This CDR3 has 14 residues. Trimming removed 7 bases at V and 2 bases at J, with 11 bases between. Germline V gene data show CDR1 as SEHNR and CDR2 as FQNEAQ (reference sequence). The CDR3: CASKQGPNTGELFF. The CDR3 nucleotides read TGTGCCAGCAAGCAGGGCCCCAACACCGGGGAGCTGTTTTTT.

V gene TRBV20-1 combines with J gene TRBJ2-1; 16 bases line up with TRBD2. V lost 3 bases, J lost 0 bases, and 8 bases stayed unmatched. Germline lookup yields CDR1 DFQATT and CDR2 SNEGSKA (reference sequence). CDR3 length: 19 amino acids. The CDR3 loop is CSARMTGLAGGSSYNEQFF. Here the CDR3 DNA reads TGCAGTGCTAGGATGACGGGACTAGCGGGAGGGAGCTCCTACAATGAGCAGTTCTTC.

This clonotype has at least ten counts. At one end the junction does not follow the germline gene, possibly because of a read error. The V gene is TRBV7-7, the J gene TRBJ2-5; no clear D gene. This CDR3 spans 14 amino acids. Germline V gene data show CDR1 as SSHAT and CDR2 as FNYEAQ (reference sequence). Here the CDR3 DNA reads TGTGCTAGCAGCTTAGGTTCTGGGGTAGAGACCCAGTACTTC. Protein product: CASSLGSGVETQYF. Combining the CDR3 with reference TRBV7-7 and TRBJ2-5 gives the whole variable domain GAGVSQSPRYKVTKRGQDVTLRCDPISSHATLYWYQQALGQGPEFLTYFNYEAQPDKSGLPSDRFSAERPEGSISTLTIQRTEQRDSAMYRCASSLGSGVETQYFGPGTRLLVL.